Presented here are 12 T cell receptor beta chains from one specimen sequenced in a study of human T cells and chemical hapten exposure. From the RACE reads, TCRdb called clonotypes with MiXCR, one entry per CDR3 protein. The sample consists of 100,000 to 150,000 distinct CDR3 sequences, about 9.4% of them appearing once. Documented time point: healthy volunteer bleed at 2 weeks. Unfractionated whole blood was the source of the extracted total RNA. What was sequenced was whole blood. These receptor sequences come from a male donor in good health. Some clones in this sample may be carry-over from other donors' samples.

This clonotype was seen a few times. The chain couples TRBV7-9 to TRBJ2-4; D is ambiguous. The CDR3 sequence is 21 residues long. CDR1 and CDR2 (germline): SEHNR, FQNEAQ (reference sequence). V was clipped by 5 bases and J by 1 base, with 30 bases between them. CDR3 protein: CASSPHPRAASSAYAKNIQYF. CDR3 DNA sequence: TGTGCCAGCAGCCCTCACCCCCGGGCGGCTAGTTCGGCCTACGCCAAAAACATTCAGTACTTC.

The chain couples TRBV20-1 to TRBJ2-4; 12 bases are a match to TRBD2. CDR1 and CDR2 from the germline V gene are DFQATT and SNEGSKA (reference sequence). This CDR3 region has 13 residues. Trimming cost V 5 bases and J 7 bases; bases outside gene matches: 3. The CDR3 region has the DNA TGCAGTGCTGCTACTAGCGGGGGGAACATTCAGTACTTC. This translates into CSAATSGGNIQYF.

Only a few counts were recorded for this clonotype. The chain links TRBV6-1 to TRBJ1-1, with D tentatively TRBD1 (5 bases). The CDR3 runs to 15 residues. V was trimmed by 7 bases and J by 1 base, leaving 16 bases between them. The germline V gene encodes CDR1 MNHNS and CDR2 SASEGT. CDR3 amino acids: CASIPSRGGNTEAFF. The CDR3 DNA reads TGTGCCAGCATCCCTTCGCGGGGGGGGAACACTGAAGCTTTCTTT.

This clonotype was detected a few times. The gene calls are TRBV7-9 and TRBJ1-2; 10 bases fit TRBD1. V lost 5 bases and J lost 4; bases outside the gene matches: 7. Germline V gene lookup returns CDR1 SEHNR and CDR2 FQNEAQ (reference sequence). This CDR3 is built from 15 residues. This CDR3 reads CASSMETGGLYGYTF. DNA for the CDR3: TGTGCCAGCAGCATGGAGACAGGGGGCCTCTATGGCTACACCTTC.

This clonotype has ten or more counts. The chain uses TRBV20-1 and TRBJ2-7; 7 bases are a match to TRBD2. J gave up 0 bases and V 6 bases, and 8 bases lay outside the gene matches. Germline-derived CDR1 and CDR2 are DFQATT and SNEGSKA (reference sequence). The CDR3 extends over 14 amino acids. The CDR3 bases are TGCAGTGCGGTTTCCCGGACTAGCTCCTACGAGCAGTACTTC. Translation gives CSAVSRTSSYEQYF.

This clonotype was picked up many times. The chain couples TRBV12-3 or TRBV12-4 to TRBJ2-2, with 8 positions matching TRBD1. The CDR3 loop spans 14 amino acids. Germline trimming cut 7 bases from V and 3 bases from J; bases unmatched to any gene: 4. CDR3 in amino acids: CASIRGQDTGELFF. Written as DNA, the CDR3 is TGTGCCAGCATCAGGGGGCAGGACACCGGGGAGCTGTTTTTT.

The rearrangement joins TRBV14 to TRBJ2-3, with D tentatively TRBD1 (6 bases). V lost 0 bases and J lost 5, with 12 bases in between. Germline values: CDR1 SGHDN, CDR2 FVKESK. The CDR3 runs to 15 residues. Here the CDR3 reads CASSQEGTFEDTQYF. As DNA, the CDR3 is TGTGCCAGCAGCCAAGAGGGGACATTTGAAGATACGCAGTATTTT.

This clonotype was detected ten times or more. The CDR3 coding sequence is TGTGCCAGCAGCGTCCGGGACAGTCTCACAGCCTCCTACAATGAGCAGTTCTTC. This encodes CASSVRDSLTASYNEQFF. The J gene is TRBJ2-1, the V gene TRBV9, with 7 bases that match TRBD1. The CDR3 consists of 18 residues. CDR1 SGDLS and CDR2 YYNGEE come from the germline V gene. V was clipped by 2 bases and J by 0 bases; unmatched bases: 11.

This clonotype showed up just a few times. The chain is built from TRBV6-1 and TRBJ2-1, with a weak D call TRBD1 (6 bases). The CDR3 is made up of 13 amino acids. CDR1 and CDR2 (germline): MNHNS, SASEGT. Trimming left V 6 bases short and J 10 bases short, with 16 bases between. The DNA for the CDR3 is TGTGCCAGCAGGGTTCGACAGGTTCAGGAGCAGTTCTTC. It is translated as CASRVRQVQEQFF.

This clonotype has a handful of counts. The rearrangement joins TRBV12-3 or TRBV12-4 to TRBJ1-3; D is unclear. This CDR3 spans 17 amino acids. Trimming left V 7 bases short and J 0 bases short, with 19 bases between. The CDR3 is CASTRGPIKSSGNTIYF. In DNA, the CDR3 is TGTGCCAGCACCCGCGGGCCGATTAAAAGCTCTGGAAACACCATATATTTT.

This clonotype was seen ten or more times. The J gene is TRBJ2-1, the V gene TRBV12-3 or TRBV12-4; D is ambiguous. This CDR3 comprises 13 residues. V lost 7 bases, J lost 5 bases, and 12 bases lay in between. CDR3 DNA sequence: TGTGCCAGCACTCCCTCGGAAGACAATGAGCAGTTCTTC. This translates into CASTPSEDNEQFF.

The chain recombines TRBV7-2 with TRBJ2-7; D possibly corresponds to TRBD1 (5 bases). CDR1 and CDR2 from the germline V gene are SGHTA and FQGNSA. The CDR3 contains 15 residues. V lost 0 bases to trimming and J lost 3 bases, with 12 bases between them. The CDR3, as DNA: TGTGCCAGCAGCTTAGCCCCAGGACACATCTACGAGCAGTACTTC. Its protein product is CASSLAPGHIYEQYF.